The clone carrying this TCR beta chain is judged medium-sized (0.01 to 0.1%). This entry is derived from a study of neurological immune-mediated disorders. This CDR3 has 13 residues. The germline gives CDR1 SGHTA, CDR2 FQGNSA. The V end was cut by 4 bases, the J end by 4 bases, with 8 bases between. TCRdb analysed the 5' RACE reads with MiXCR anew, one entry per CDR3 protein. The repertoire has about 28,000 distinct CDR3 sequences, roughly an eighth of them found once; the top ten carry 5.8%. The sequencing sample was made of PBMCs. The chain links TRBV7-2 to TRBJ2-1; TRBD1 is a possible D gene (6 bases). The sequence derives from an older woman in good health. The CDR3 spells CASSSGHYNEQFF. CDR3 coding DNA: TGTGCCAGCAGCTCGGGACATTACAATGAGCAGTTCTTC.